The following is a T cell receptor (beta chain) sequence with its context. Its antigen is not identified. This entry is derived from a study of cytomegalovirus exposure and HLA in healthy donors. The repertoire was sequenced with immunoSEQ multiplex PCR; TCRdb's copy has only in-frame clones and lacks some. Here the sample spans over 110,000 clones, more than 85% being singletons. V was pared by 3 bases and J by 5 bases, with 4 bases of the junction left unmatched. The CDR3 is made up of 16 amino acids. Germline V gene data show CDR1 as SNHLY and CDR2 as FYNNEI. Study findings and constraints: Subsequent analysis of the 95 to 150 validation repertoires found a tendency for first-cohort TCR clusters to co-occur.

The V call is TRBV2, the J call TRBJ2-2; 12 bases agree with TRBD2. The sequenced sample was PBMCs. The source of this sequence is a man younger than 35 in good health and CMV-seropositive. The CDR3 is CASSETSGGGTGELFF. DNA for the CDR3: TGTGCCAGCAGTGAGACTAGCGGGGGCGGAACCGGGGAGCTGTTTTTT. The full variable domain, rest sourced from reference TRBV2 and TRBJ2-2, is EPEVTQTPSHQVTQMGQEVILRCVPISNHLYFYWYRQILGQKVEFLVSFYNNEISEKSEIFDDQFSVERPDGSNFTLKIRSTKLEDSAMYFCASSETSGGGTGELFFGEGSRLTVL.